This T cell receptor (beta chain) was recorded in a study of blood T cell repertoires in COVID-19. For the study at large: PBMCs, B-cell-depleted T cells, or T cells provided the cDNA or gDNA that made up the material.

Per germline, CDR1 ENHRY and CDR2 SYGVKD. V was cut by 0 bases and J by 4 bases, with 9 bases left in between. This CDR3 has 14 residues. Study processing details: Scientists estimated how many nucleated cells there were by amplifying reference gene primers. Clones were read by immunoSEQ multiplex PCR, and TCRdb kept only the in-frame ones, dropping some. V and J calls and clone size are as listed in that table; D and trimming were resolved from the DNA. The sample lists around 95,000 clones; almost 90% were seen once. The TCR was taken from a human donor in a cohort sampled during active COVID-19. The sequencing input was peripheral blood. This chain links TRBV10-3 with TRBJ1-1; D unresolved. The DNA for the CDR3 is TGTGCCATCAGTGAGTCCGGGGTATCCACTGAAGCTTTCTTT. Protein product: CAISESGVSTEAFF.